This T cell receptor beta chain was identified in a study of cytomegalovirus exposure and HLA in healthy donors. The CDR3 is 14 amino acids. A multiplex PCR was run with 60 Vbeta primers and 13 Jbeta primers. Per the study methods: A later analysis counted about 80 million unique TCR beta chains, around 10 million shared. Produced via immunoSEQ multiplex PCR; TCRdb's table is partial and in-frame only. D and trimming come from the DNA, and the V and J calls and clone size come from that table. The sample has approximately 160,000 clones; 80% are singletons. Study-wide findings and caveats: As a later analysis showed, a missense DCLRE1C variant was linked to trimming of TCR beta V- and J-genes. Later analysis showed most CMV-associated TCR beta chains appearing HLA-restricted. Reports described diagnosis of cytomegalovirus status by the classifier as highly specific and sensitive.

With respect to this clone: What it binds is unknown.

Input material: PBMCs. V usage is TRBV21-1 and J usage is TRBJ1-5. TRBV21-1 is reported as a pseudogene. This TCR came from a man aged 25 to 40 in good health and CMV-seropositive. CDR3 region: CASSKSGGNQPQHF. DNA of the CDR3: TGTGCCAGCAGCAAATCGGGGGGGAATCAGCCCCAGCATTTT.